This T cell receptor (beta chain) is drawn from a study of T cell repertoires in cytomegalovirus infection. Across the study: In public TCR beta signatures, there were indications of both CMV infection and matching HLA type.

Notes on this clonotype: Its antigen remains unknown.

TCRdb redid the calling of the reads with MiXCR, one entry per CDR3 protein. The data hold some 200,000 distinct CDR3 sequences, with about 38% observed a single time. This CDR3 region has 16 residues. Trimming removed 3 bases at V and 6 bases at J, with 15 bases between. Per germline, CDR1 SGHAT and CDR2 FQNNGV. The sequences come from CD8+ T cells from cultured PBMCs, collected from culture after CMV antigen stimulation. This sequence was found in a human donor in good health (CMV status not recorded). Some clones in this sample may be carry-over from other donors' samples. The chain carries TRBV11-2 and TRBJ1-6, with D perhaps matching TRBD1 (5 bases). CDR3 DNA: TGTGCCAGCAGCTTTCTCGGGACCTCGGCTAATTCACCCCTCCACTTT. Amino acids: CASSFLGTSANSPLHF.